Below, one TCR beta chain is given with its context. The target antigen is unknown. This entry comes from a study of shared clonotypes between healthy human individuals. Using immunoSEQ multiplex PCR, the repertoire was profiled, and TCRdb retains in-frame clones only, with some absent. Found here are some 1 million clones, 75% of them singletons; the top ten hold over 1.3%. Study-level results: Non-shared clonotypes showed lower generation probabilities than clonotypes common to all four donors.

The length of the CDR3 is 14 residues. Germline V gives CDR1 ENHRY, CDR2 SYGVKD. With 8 bases removed from V and 4 bases from J, the gap between germline ends came to 14 bases. Adults of Caucasian background living in Nashville, Tennessee made up all donors. CD4+ cells were split into CD45RA+ naive and CD45RA-negative memory subsets. This chain connects TRBV10-3 to TRBJ2-2; possible D gene TRBD2, 5 bases. The clonotype originates from a man aged 18 to 30 in good health. Specimen: memory CD4+ T cells sorted from blood. Subset indicated: CD45RA-negative fraction. The CDR3 bases are TGTGCCATCCGGACGGACTTAAGCACCGGGGAGCTGTTTTTT. Amino acid sequence: CAIRTDLSTGELFF.